This T cell receptor beta chain was documented in a study of blood T cell repertoires in COVID-19. Study information: Samples of COVID-19 (acute and convalescent) were obtained from the United States, Italy and Spain. The analysed material was cDNA or gDNA that came from T cells, B-cell-depleted T cells, or PBMCs.

There are a few counts of this clone. Original handling: Amplification with reference gene primers provided the estimates of nucleated cell counts. Here immunoSEQ multiplex PCR was the method, and the copy in TCRdb shows in-frame clones only, minus some. Clone size and V and J calls were adopted from that table, with D and trimming inferred from the DNA. The table includes some 140,000 clones, more than 75% detected once. The CDR3 extends over 15 amino acids. Sequencing input: peripheral blood. The chain joins TRBV21-1 to TRBJ2-7; the table's D call, TRBD2, was not checked against the DNA. TRBV21-1 is a listed pseudogene. This receptor was taken from a man in his sixties who had recovered from COVID-19. CDR3 sequence (DNA): TGTGCCAGCATCTCCGGGACTAGCGGGACCGACGAGCAGTACTTC. Protein sequence: CASISGTSGTDEQYF.